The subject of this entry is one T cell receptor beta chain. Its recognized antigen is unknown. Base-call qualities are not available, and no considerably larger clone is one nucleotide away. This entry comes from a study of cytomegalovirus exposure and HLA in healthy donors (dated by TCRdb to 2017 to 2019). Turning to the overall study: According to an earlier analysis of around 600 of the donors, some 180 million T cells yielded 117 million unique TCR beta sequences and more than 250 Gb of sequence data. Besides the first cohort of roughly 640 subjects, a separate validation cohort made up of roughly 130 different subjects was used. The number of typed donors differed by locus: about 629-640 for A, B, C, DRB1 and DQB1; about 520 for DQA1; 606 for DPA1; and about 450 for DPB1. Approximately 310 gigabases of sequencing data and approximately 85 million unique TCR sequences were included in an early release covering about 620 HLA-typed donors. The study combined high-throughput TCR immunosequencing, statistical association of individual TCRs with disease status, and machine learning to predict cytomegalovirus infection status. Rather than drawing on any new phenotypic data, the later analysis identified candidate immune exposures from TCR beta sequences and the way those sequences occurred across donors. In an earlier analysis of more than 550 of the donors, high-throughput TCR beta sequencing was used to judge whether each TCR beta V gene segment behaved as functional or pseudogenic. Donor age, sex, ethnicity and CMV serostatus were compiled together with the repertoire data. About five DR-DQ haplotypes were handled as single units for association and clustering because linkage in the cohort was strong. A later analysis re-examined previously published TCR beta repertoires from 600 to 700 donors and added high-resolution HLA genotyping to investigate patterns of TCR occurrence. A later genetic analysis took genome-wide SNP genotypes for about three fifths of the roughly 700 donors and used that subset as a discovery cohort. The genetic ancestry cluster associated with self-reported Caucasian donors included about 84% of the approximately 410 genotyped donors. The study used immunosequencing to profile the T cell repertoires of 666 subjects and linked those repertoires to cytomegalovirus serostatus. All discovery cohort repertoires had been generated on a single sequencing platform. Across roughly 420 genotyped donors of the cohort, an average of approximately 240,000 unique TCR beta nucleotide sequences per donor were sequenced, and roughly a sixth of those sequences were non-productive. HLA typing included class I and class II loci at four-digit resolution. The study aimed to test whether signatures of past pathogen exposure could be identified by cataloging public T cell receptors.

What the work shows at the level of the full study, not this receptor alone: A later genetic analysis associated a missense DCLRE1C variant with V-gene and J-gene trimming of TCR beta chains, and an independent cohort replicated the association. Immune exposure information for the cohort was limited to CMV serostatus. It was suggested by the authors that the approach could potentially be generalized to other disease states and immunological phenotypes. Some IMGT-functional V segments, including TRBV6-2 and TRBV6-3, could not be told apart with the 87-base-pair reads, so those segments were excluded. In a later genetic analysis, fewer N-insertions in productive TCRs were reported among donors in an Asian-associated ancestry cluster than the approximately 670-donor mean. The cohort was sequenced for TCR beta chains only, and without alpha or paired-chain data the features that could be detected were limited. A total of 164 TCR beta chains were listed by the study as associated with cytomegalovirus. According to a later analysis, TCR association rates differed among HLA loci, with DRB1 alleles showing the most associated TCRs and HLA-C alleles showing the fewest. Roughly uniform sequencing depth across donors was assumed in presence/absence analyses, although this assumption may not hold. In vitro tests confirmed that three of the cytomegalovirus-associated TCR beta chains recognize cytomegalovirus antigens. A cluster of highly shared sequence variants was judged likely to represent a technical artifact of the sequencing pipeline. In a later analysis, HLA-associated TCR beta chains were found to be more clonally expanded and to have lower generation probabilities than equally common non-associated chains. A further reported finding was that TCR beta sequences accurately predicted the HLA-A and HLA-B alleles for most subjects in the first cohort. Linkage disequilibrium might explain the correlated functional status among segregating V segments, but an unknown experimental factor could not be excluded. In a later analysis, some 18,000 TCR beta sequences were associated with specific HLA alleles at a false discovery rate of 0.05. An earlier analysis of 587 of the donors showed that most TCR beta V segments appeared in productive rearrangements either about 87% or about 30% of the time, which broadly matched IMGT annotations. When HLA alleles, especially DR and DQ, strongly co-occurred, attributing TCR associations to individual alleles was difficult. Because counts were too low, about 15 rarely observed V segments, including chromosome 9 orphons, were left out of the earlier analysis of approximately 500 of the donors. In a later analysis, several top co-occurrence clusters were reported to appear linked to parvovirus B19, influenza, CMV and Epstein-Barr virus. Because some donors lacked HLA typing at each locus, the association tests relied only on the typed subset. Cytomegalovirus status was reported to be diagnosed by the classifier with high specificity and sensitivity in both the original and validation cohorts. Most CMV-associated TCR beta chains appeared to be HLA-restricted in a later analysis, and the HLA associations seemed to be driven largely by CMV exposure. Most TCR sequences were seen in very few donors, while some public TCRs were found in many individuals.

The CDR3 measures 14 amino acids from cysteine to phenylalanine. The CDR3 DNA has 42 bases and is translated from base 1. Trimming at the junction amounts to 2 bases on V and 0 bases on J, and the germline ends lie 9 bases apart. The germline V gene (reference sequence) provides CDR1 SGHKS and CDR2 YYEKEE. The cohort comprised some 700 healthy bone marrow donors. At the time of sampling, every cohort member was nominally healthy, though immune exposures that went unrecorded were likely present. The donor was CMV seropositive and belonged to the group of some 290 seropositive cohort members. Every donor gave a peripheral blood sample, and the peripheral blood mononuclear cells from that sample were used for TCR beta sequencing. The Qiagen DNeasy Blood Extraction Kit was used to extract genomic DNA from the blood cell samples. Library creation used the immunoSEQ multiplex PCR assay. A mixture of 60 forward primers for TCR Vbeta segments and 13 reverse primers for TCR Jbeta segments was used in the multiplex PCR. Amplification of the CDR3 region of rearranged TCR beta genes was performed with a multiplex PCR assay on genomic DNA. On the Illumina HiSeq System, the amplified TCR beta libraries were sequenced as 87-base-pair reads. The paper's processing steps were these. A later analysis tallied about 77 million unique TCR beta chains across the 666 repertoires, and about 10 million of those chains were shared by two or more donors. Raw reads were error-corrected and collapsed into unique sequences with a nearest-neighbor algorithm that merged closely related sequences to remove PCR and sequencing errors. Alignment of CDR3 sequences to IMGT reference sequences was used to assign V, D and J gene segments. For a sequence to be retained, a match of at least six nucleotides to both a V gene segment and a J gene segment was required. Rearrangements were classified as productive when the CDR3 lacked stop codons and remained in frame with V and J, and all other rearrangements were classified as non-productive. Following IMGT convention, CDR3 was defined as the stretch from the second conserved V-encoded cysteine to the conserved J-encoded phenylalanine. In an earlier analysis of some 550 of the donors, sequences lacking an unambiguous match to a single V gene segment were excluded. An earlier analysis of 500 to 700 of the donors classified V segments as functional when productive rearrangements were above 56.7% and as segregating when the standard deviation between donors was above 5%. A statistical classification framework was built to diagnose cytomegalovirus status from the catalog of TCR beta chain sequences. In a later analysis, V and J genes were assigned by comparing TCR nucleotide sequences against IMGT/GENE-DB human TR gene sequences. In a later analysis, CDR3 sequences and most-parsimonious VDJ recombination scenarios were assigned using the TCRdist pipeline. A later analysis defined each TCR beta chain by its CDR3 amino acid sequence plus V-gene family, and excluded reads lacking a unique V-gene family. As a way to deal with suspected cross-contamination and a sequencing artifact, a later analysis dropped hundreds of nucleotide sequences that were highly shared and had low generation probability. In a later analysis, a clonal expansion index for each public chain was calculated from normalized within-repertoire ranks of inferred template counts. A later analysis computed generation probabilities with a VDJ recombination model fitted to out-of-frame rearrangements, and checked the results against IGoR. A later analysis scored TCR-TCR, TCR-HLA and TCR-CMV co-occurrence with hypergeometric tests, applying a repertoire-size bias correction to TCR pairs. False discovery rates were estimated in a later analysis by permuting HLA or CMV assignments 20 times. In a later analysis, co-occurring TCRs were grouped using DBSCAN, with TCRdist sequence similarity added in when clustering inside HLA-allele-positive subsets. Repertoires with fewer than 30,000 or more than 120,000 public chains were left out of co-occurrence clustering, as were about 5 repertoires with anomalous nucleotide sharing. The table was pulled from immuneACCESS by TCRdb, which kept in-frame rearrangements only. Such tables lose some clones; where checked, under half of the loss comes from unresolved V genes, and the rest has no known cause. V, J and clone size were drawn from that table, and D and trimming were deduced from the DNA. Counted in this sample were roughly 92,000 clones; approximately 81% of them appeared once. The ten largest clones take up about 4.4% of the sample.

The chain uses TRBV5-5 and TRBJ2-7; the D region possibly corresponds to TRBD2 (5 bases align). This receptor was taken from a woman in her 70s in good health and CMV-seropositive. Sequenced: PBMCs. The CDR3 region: CASSFTSSSYEQYF. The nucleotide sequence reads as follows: TGTGCCAGCAGCTTTACTAGTAGCTCCTACGAGCAGTACTTC. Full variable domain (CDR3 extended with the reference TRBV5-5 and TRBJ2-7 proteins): DAGVTQSPTHLIKTRGQQVTLRCSPISGHKSVSWYQQVLGQGPQFIFQYYEKEERGRGNFPDRFSARQFPNYSSELNVNALLLGDSALYLCASSFTSSSYEQYFGPGTRLTVT.